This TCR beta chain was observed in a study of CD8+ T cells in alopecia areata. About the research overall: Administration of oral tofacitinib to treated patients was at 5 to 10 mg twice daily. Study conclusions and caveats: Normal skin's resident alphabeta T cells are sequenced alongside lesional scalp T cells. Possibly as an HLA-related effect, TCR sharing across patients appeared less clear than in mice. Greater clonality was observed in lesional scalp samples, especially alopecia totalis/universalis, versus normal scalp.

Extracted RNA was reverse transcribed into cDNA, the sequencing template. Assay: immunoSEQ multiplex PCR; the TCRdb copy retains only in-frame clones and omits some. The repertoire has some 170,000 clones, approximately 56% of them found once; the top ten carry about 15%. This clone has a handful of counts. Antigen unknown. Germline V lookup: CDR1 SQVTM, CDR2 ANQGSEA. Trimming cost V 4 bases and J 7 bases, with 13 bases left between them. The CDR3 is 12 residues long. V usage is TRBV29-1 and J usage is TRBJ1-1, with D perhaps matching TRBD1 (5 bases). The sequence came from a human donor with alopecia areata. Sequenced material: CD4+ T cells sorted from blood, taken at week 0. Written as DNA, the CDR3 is TGCAGCGTTGGTACAGGACTCCTTGAAGCTTTCTTT. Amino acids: CSVGTGLLEAFF. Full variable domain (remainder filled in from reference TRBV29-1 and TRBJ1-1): SAVISQKPSRDICQRGTSLTIQCQVDSQVTMMFWYRQQPGQSLTLIATANQGSEATYESGFVIDKFPISRPNLTFSTLTVSNMSPEDSSIYLCSVGTGLLEAFFGQGTRLTVV.